The 20 T cell receptor beta chains presented below share a single source sample, sequenced in a study of T cell repertoires in cytomegalovirus infection. TCRdb recomputed calls from the reads with MiXCR, one row per CDR3 protein. This sample carries about 180,000 distinct CDR3 sequences, around 15% of them seen once, and the ten largest clones take approximately 30%. The sequenced material came from PBMCs. The receptors originated from a human donor in good health (CMV status not recorded). Some clones in this sample may be carry-over from other donors' samples.

Note on this clonotype: The junction shows a germline mismatch at one end, possibly a read error. V and J are TRBV6-6 and TRBJ1-1; D might be TRBD1 (6 bases). Germline values: CDR1 MNHNY, CDR2 SVGAGI (reference sequence). The CDR3 extends over 14 amino acids. CDR3 coding DNA: TGTGCCAGCAGTTATCACAGGGCGAACACTGAAACTTTCTTT. Protein: CASSYHRANTETFF.

This clonotype was counted at least ten times. This chain uses TRBV28 with TRBJ2-7; a possible D gene is TRBD2 (6 bases). Germline values: CDR1 MDHEN, CDR2 SYDVKM. Trimming shortened V by 11 bases and J by 0 bases, and 17 bases separated the two germline ends. The CDR3 has 14 residues. CDR3 sequence (DNA): TGTGCCGCAACTCGAGCGGGCATCTCCTACGAGCAGTACTTC. This sequence encodes CAATRAGISYEQYF.

Ten or more counts support this clonotype. V gene TRBV7-3 combines with J gene TRBJ2-2; possibly TRBD1 or TRBD2 for D (5 bases each). The CDR3 has 14 residues. Germline V gene lookup returns CDR1 SGHTA and CDR2 FQGTGA. With 6 bases removed from V and 2 bases from J, the gap between germline ends came to 10 bases. CDR3 bases: TGTGCCAGCAGGAGGGGCAGCAACACCGGGGAGCTGTTTTTT. This encodes CASRRGSNTGELFF.

V is TRBV11-2 and J is TRBJ1-2; 7 nucleotides match TRBD1. Germline V lookup: CDR1 SGHAT, CDR2 FQNNGV. The CDR3 is 17 residues long. J was trimmed by 1 base and V by 2 bases; bases with no gene match: 10. The CDR3 region has the DNA TGTGCCAGCAGCTTAAACCCGACAGGGTACAGTAACTATGGCTACACCTTC. Protein sequence: CASSLNPTGYSNYGYTF.

This clonotype came up many times. The chain combines TRBV25-1 with TRBJ2-6; unclear D gene. CDR1 MGHDK and CDR2 SYGVNS come from the germline V gene. V dropped 5 bases and J dropped 0 bases, with 5 bases sitting between them. CDR3 size: 14 residues. The CDR3 region is CASSKNSGANVLTF. Here the CDR3 DNA reads TGTGCCAGCAGTAAGAACTCTGGGGCCAACGTCCTGACTTTC.

At least ten counts were recorded for this clonotype. The chain uses TRBV6-5 and TRBJ2-4, with D perhaps TRBD2 (5 bases). The germline V and J ends were trimmed by 2 bases and 0 bases, with 8 bases remaining between them. The germline V gene has CDR1 MNHEY and CDR2 SVGAGI. There are 15 residues in the CDR3. The CDR3 nucleotides are TGTGCCAGCAGTTACCGAGGGCTAGCCAAAAACATTCAGTACTTC. This sequence encodes CASSYRGLAKNIQYF.

This clonotype was seen a handful of times. The chain is built from TRBV28 and TRBJ2-1; D is unclear. Trimming took 5 bases from V and 1 from J, leaving 9 bases between them. Per the germline V gene, CDR1 is MDHEN and CDR2 is SYDVKM. There are 14 residues in the CDR3. The CDR3 nucleotides read TGTGCCAGCAGTGTAAAAGGATCCTACAATGAGCAGTTCTTC. Its translation is CASSVKGSYNEQFF.

This chain joins TRBV12-3 or TRBV12-4 and TRBJ2-7; D ambiguous. There are 12 residues in the CDR3. The V end lost 7 bases, the J end lost 3 bases, and 10 bases lay between the germline ends. CDR3 amino acids: CASTTFGYEQYF. CDR3 nucleotides: TGTGCCAGCACCACTTTCGGCTACGAGCAGTACTTC.

In regard to this clonotype: This could be a read error, since a much larger clone is one nucleotide away. The chain recombines TRBV5-1 with TRBJ1-1; weak D call: TRBD1 (6 bases). The CDR3 runs 16 residues. V was clipped by 7 bases and J by 4 bases, with 23 bases between them. Looked up from germline, CDR1 is SGHRS and CDR2 is YFSETQ. The CDR3 DNA reads as TGCGCCAGCCGAGGATCCAGGGGCGCCATGAGCACTGAAGCTTTCTTT. Amino acid sequence: CASRGSRGAMSTEAFF.

This clonotype was detected many times. The genes are TRBV7-8 and TRBJ1-3, with 9 bases that match TRBD1. Per germline, CDR1 SGHVS and CDR2 FQNEAQ. The CDR3 contains 15 residues. V shed 0 bases and J 3 bases; nucleotides not matched to a gene: 0. For the CDR3, the DNA is TGTGCCAGCAGCTTAGCGGGACAGGGTGGAAACACCATATATTTT. Its protein product is CASSLAGQGGNTIYF.

This rearrangement joins TRBV7-8 to TRBJ1-3; 9 nucleotides line up with TRBD1. The CDR3 is 14 amino acids. The J segment lost 6 bases and the V segment lost 2 bases, leaving 2 bases of the junction unmatched. Germline assignment: CDR1 SGHVS and CDR2 FQNEAQ. The CDR3 nucleotides are TGTGCCAGCAGCTTAAGGACAGGGGAAAACACCATATATTTT. Translated: CASSLRTGENTIYF.

This clonotype was observed at least ten times. The chain combines TRBV6-6 with TRBJ1-2; D gene ambiguous. The CDR3 covers 14 residues. V was cut by 0 bases and J by 1 base, with 6 bases left in between. Looked up from germline, CDR1 is MNHNY and CDR2 is SVGAGI (reference sequence). Here the CDR3 reads CASSYSEFNYGYTF. The CDR3 nucleotides are TGTGCCAGCAGTTACTCAGAATTTAACTATGGCTACACCTTC.

The rearrangement links TRBV4-1 to TRBJ2-5; D not resolved. The CDR3 extends over 13 amino acids. The V gene lost 3 bases and the J gene lost 5 bases, with 10 bases spanning the gap. Germline loops: CDR1 MGHRA, CDR2 YSYEKL. CDR3 residues: CASSQALAETQYF. CDR3 coding DNA: TGCGCCAGCAGCCAGGCATTGGCGGAGACCCAGTACTTC.

V gene TRBV15 combines with J gene TRBJ2-3; TRBD1 is a possible D gene (5 bases). This CDR3 is 16 amino acids long. V was pared by 1 base and J by 0 bases, with 11 bases between. The V gene's germline CDR1 is LNHNV and CDR2 YYDKDF (reference sequence). Here the CDR3 DNA reads TGTGCCACCAGCAGAGCCCAGGGCTCTAGCACAGATACGCAGTATTTT. Amino acids: CATSRAQGSSTDTQYF.

This clonotype showed up many times. The J gene is TRBJ2-1, the V gene TRBV7-2, with TRBD2 matching 9 bases. This CDR3 has 13 residues. Trimming took 5 bases from V and 6 from J; bases not matched to a gene: 2. Germline CDR1 and CDR2: SGHTA and FQGNSA. For the CDR3, the DNA is TGTGCCAGCAGCATTAGCGGGAGCAATGAGCAGTTCTTC. It encodes CASSISGSNEQFF.

The chain recombines TRBV6-5 with TRBJ2-3; 7 bases line up with TRBD2. Germline V lookup: CDR1 MNHEY, CDR2 SVGAGI. CDR3 length equals 12 residues. The V segment lost 6 bases and the J segment 5 bases; nucleotides outside the gene matches: 2. DNA of the CDR3: TGTGCCAGCAGGCGGGGGTTAGATACGCAGTATTTT. Translated: CASRRGLDTQYF.

The chain uses TRBV20-1 and TRBJ2-7; 10 nucleotides line up with TRBD2. The CDR3 has 14 residues. Germline-derived CDR1 and CDR2 are DFQATT and SNEGSKA (reference sequence). V lost 6 bases and J lost 2; bases outside the gene matches: 7. The CDR3 is CSAEKREGTYEQYF. In nucleotides, the CDR3 is TGCAGTGCCGAGAAGCGGGAGGGGACCTACGAGCAGTACTTC.

The V and J genes are TRBV15 and TRBJ1-2, with D possibly TRBD1 on 5 matching bases. The CDR3 runs to 11 residues. Trimming left V 8 bases short and J 7 bases short, with 11 bases between. Germline V CDR1 and CDR2: LNHNV, YYDKDF (reference sequence). CDR3 nucleotide sequence: TGTGCCACCGGCCAGGGCATTGGCTACACCTTC. Its translation: CATGQGIGYTF.

V gene TRBV5-1 combines with J gene TRBJ1-1; D perhaps matches TRBD1 (6 bases). The V and J ends lost 4 bases and 11 bases respectively, with 15 bases between them. The CDR3 has 12 residues. Germline CDR1 is SGHRS and CDR2 is YFSETQ. The CDR3 region has the DNA TGCGCCAGCAGCCCGGAGGGGGACTGGGCTTTCTTT. Residues: CASSPEGDWAFF.

V is TRBV13 and J is TRBJ1-1; 10 positions match TRBD1. Germline V lookup: CDR1 PRHDT, CDR2 FYEKMQ (reference sequence). The CDR3 spans 15 residues. Losses at the gene ends were 5 bases for V and 5 bases for J; bases not matched to a gene: 8. The CDR3 bases are TGTGCCAGCAGCGCCGACGGACAGGGGGATACTGAAGCTTTCTTT. Translation: CASSADGQGDTEAFF.